Below, 32 T cell receptor beta chains from the same sample are listed, as sequenced in a study of cytomegalovirus exposure and HLA in healthy donors. The study ran its PCR with 60 Vbeta and 13 Jbeta primers. Generated by immunoSEQ multiplex PCR, the TCRdb table keeps only in-frame clones and is missing some. This repertoire shows roughly 130,000 clones, just under 75% found once; its top ten account for 6.5% to 8%. The sequenced sample was PBMCs. The receptors were gathered from a man aged 40-49 years in good health and CMV-seropositive.

The rearrangement links TRBV5-1 to TRBJ1-1; a possible D gene is TRBD1 (6 bases). Germline V gives CDR1 SGHRS, CDR2 YFSETQ. With 0 bases removed from V and 7 bases from J, the gap between germline ends came to 13 bases. This CDR3 contains 14 residues. Here the CDR3 DNA reads TGCGCCAGCAGCTTGGTAATGGGAGGGGGTGAAGCTTTCTTT. Translating it yields CASSLVMGGGEAFF. Using reference TRBV5-1 and TRBJ1-1 for the parts outside the CDR3, the full variable domain is KAGVTQTPRYLIKTRGQQVTLSCSPISGHRSVSWYQQTPGQGLQFLFEYFSETQRNKGNFPGRFSGRQFSNSRSEMNVSTLELGDSALYLCASSLVMGGGEAFFGQGTRLTVV.

This chain connects TRBV19 to TRBJ1-1; tentative D call: TRBD1 (6 bases). The CDR3 extends over 14 amino acids. V was clipped by 5 bases and J by 1 base, with 11 bases between them. Germline lookup yields CDR1 LNHDA and CDR2 SQIVND (reference sequence). The CDR3 DNA sequence: TGTGCCAGTAGTGGGGCAGGGGAGAACACTGAAGCTTTCTTT. Translating it yields CASSGAGENTEAFF.

The J gene is TRBJ2-2, the V gene TRBV10-3; 7 bases are a match to TRBD1. Per germline, CDR1 ENHRY and CDR2 SYGVKD. CDR3 length equals 15 residues. V shed 2 bases and J 0 bases; nucleotides not matched to a gene: 0. The CDR3 region has the DNA TGTGCCATCAGTGAGGGGACAGCGAACACCGGGGAGCTGTTTTTT. Amino acids: CAISEGTANTGELFF.

The chain is built from TRBV13 and TRBJ2-1; TRBD2 agrees at 8 bases. Germline V gives CDR1 PRHDT, CDR2 FYEKMQ (reference sequence). The V and J ends lost 3 bases and 3 bases, in that order; junction bases with no gene match: 10. This CDR3 spans 17 amino acids. The CDR3 is CASSFPGREGIYNEQFF. CDR3 in DNA: TGTGCCAGCAGCTTTCCTGGTCGGGAGGGGATCTACAATGAGCAGTTCTTC.

The chain links TRBV14 to TRBJ2-7; tentatively, D is TRBD2 (5 bases). The germline V gene encodes CDR1 SGHDN and CDR2 FVKESK. This CDR3 is 14 amino acids long. V dropped 3 bases and J dropped 7 bases, with 16 bases sitting between them. CDR3 sequence: CASSQFDKSGEQYF. CDR3 coding DNA: TGTGCCAGCAGCCAGTTTGACAAGTCGGGGGAGCAGTACTTC.

The rearrangement links TRBV7-9 to TRBJ1-5, with 9 bases lining up with TRBD1. Germline V lookup: CDR1 SEHNR, CDR2 FQNEAQ (reference sequence). The CDR3 loop spans 13 amino acids. With 7 bases clipped from V and 6 bases from J, the junction kept 4 bases outside the gene matches. The CDR3 loop is CASTGDRAQPQHF. CDR3 DNA sequence: TGTGCCAGCACCGGGGACAGGGCTCAGCCCCAGCATTTT.

The rearrangement links TRBV28 to TRBJ2-7, with 10 bases fitting TRBD1. Germline V gives CDR1 MDHEN, CDR2 SYDVKM. Germline trimming cut 5 bases from V and 5 bases from J; bases unmatched to any gene: 9. The CDR3 is made up of 15 amino acids. The DNA for the CDR3 is TGTGCCAGCAGTCAAGTCACCGGGACAGGGGACGAGCAGTACTTC. Protein: CASSQVTGTGDEQYF.

In this sample, this clone turned up once. The chain uses TRBV6-6 and TRBJ1-3; 7 bases map to TRBD1. This CDR3 is 16 amino acids long. The V and J ends lost 4 bases and 3 bases, in that order; junction bases with no gene match: 9. The germline V gene encodes CDR1 MNHNY and CDR2 SVGAGI (reference sequence). The CDR3 coding sequence is TGTGCCAGCAGTTCCCATGATCGGACAGGTGGAAACACCATATATTTT. It codes for CASSSHDRTGGNTIYF.

The J gene is TRBJ1-5, the V gene TRBV27; D may be TRBD1 (5 bases). The V gene lost 4 bases and the J gene lost 10 bases, with 11 bases spanning the gap. Germline CDR1 reads MNHEY; CDR2 reads SMNVEV (reference sequence). The CDR3 extends over 12 amino acids. CDR3 coding DNA: TGTGCCAGCAGTTCGCTTGACAGTCCCCAGCATTTT. Translation gives CASSSLDSPQHF.

The CDR3 DNA reads TGTGCCAGCTCAGCCCGGACTAGCGGGGTAAGGGAGACCCAGTACTTC. This codes for CASSARTSGVRETQYF. The rearrangement joins TRBV18 to TRBJ2-5, with 12 positions matching TRBD2. The CDR3 is 16 residues long. Germline CDR1 and CDR2: KGHSH and LQKENI. J lost 5 bases, V lost 5 bases, and 9 bases had no gene match.

V and J are TRBV15 and TRBJ2-7; a weak D match, TRBD2 (6 bases). Trimming removed 5 bases at V and 3 bases at J, with 17 bases between. This CDR3 region has 15 residues. Germline values: CDR1 LNHNV, CDR2 YYDKDF (reference sequence). The CDR3 reads CATSGGEGLYYEQYF. CDR3 in DNA: TGTGCCACCAGCGGGGGAGAGGGACTCTACTACGAGCAGTACTTC. The whole variable domain, remainder taken from reference TRBV15 and TRBJ2-7, is DAMVIQNPRYQVTQFGKPVTLSCSQTLNHNVMYWYQQKSSQAPKLLFHYYDKDFNNEADTPDNFQSRRPNTSFCFLDIRSPGLGDTAMYLCATSGGEGLYYEQYFGPGTRLTVT.

This chain connects TRBV28 to TRBJ2-1; no clear D gene. V was clipped by 6 bases and J by 4 bases, with 22 bases between them. There are 17 residues in the CDR3. CDR1 is MDHEN and CDR2 is SYDVKM in the germline V gene. In DNA form, the CDR3 reads TGTGCCAGCAGGCCCCTACTATTCCCTATTGGGTACAATGAGCAGTTCTTC. Amino acid sequence: CASRPLLFPIGYNEQFF.

The chain combines TRBV30 with TRBJ1-5, with 10 positions matching TRBD1. This CDR3 region has 13 residues. The V and J ends lost 3 bases and 5 bases, in that order; junction bases with no gene match: 1. Per germline, CDR1 GTSNPN and CDR2 SVGIG (reference sequence). Here the CDR3 DNA reads TGTGCCTGGAGGACAGGGGGCGATCAGCCCCAGCATTTT. Translation gives CAWRTGGDQPQHF.

V and J are TRBV6-1 and TRBJ2-5, with TRBD1 as a possible D gene (5 bases). Germline CDR1 and CDR2: MNHNS and SASEGT. Trimming removed 2 bases from V and 7 bases from J, with 17 bases in between. This CDR3 has 15 amino acids. Written as DNA, the CDR3 is TGTGCCAGCAGTGAATCACTGACAGCCGGTGGGACCCAGTACTTC. Residues: CASSESLTAGGTQYF.

The V and J genes are TRBV29-1 and TRBJ1-2; 8 nucleotides line up with TRBD1. CDR3 length: 13 amino acids. Trimming at V came to 4 bases and at J to 12 bases, leaving 13 bases not matched to a gene. Germline V lookup: CDR1 SQVTM, CDR2 ANQGSEA. CDR3: CSVGVRGPKGDTF. The CDR3 coding sequence is TGCAGCGTTGGGGTCAGGGGGCCGAAGGGGGACACCTTC.

This clone was detected a few times. The J gene is TRBJ2-5, the V gene TRBV6-1; 11 nucleotides match TRBD2. The V segment lost 2 bases and the J segment 13 bases; nucleotides outside the gene matches: 15. The germline V gene encodes CDR1 MNHNS and CDR2 SASEGT. This CDR3 is 16 amino acids long. The CDR3 loop is CASSELRTSGPKRRYF. DNA of the CDR3: TGTGCCAGCAGTGAACTACGGACTAGCGGGCCCAAACGTCGGTACTTC.

Note on this clone: One junction end does not reproduce the germline sequence, and a read error may be involved. The chain joins TRBV6-1 to TRBJ1-5; no reliable D call. The CDR3 is 16 amino acids. Germline lookup yields CDR1 MNHNS and CDR2 SASEGT. The CDR3 spells CASTDSLGYSSQPQHF. The CDR3, as DNA: TGTGCCAGCACTGATTCGCTGGGTTATAGCAGTCAGCCCCAGCATTTT.

The CDR3 region is CASSISDRVGTDTQYF. The CDR3 nucleotides are TGTGCCAGTAGTATATCCGACAGGGTGGGCACAGATACGCAGTATTTT. The V call is TRBV19, the J call TRBJ2-3; 7 nucleotides agree with TRBD1. This CDR3 is 16 amino acids long. With 2 bases clipped from V and 1 base from J, the junction kept 6 bases outside the gene matches. Germline CDR1 LNHDA, CDR2 SQIVND (reference sequence).

This clone appeared a single time. This chain connects TRBV14 to TRBJ2-7; 10 positions match TRBD1. V shed 1 base and J 4 bases; nucleotides not matched to a gene: 4. In germline, CDR1 is SGHDN, CDR2 FVKESK. The CDR3 runs 15 residues. The CDR3 coding sequence is TGTGCCAGCAGCCAAGCGACAGGGGGCTCGTACGAGCAGTACTTC. This encodes CASSQATGGSYEQYF.

This chain joins TRBV6-1 and TRBJ2-7; D is possibly TRBD2 (6 bases). V lost 10 bases and J lost 4, with 20 bases in between. This CDR3 has 14 amino acids. From germline, CDR1 is MNHNS and CDR2 SASEGT. DNA for the CDR3: TGTGCCATAACCTCCGACGGGAGCAGGTACGAGCAGTACTTC. Its translation: CAITSDGSRYEQYF.

This chain uses TRBV11-3 with TRBJ2-1; 7 bases are a match to TRBD2. The CDR3 sequence is 16 residues long. Germline trimming cut 5 bases from V and 1 base from J; bases unmatched to any gene: 8. Germline CDR1 reads SGHNT; CDR2 reads YENEEA. The CDR3 DNA follows: TGTGCCAGCAGCGTAGGGAGGGTTGGTTCCTACAATGAGCAGTTCTTC. Amino acids: CASSVGRVGSYNEQFF.

V is TRBV27 and J is TRBJ1-2, with 9 bases lining up with TRBD1. This CDR3 spans 16 amino acids. V shed 5 bases, J shed 2 bases, and the junction held 9 bases outside the gene matches. Germline V gene sequence: CDR1 MNHEY, CDR2 SMNVEV (reference sequence). The CDR3 region is CASSPYSGQGNYGYTF. The CDR3 nucleotides read TGTGCCAGCAGTCCCTATTCGGGACAGGGAAACTATGGCTACACCTTC.

In this sample, this clone turned up a few times. The V and J genes are TRBV5-1 and TRBJ2-1; 7 bases agree with TRBD1. Germline assignment: CDR1 SGHRS and CDR2 YFSETQ. Trimming took 4 bases from V and 8 from J; bases not matched to a gene: 6. This CDR3 contains 13 residues. The CDR3 is CASSADRVDEQFF. The DNA of the CDR3 is TGCGCCAGCAGCGCCGACAGGGTGGATGAGCAGTTCTTC.

This clone was observed a few times. The J gene is TRBJ2-1, the V gene TRBV4-1, with TRBD2 matching 11 bases. J lost 4 bases, V lost 6 bases, and 5 bases had no gene match. Germline CDR1 reads MGHRA; CDR2 reads YSYEKL. CDR3 length: 15 residues. The CDR3 DNA reads TGCGCCAGCAGGGTTTTAGCGGGAGGGTACAATGAGCAGTTCTTC. It specifies CASRVLAGGYNEQFF.

This chain joins TRBV9 and TRBJ2-2, with 11 positions matching TRBD2. V lost 0 bases and J lost 4; bases outside the gene matches: 2. This CDR3 region has 16 residues. Germline CDR1 SGDLS, CDR2 YYNGEE. The CDR3 sequence: CASSVVAGGPTGELFF. In nucleotides, the CDR3 is TGTGCCAGCAGCGTAGTAGCGGGAGGGCCCACCGGGGAGCTGTTTTTT.

The chain uses TRBV19 and TRBJ1-4; TRBD1 agrees at 8 bases. Germline CDR1 and CDR2: LNHDA and SQIVND (reference sequence). The CDR3 is 14 amino acids. Losses at the gene ends were 6 bases for V and 8 bases for J; bases not matched to a gene: 8. The CDR3 spells CASSYLSGGEKLFF. In nucleotides, the CDR3 is TGTGCCAGTAGCTACCTCTCAGGGGGCGAAAAACTGTTTTTT.

The chain is built from TRBV19 and TRBJ1-1; D not resolved. Germline V gene sequence: CDR1 LNHDA, CDR2 SQIVND (reference sequence). The CDR3 covers 15 residues. V lost 5 bases to trimming and J lost 11 bases, with 24 bases between them. The CDR3 sequence: CASSSPRQGPPAAFF. For the CDR3, the DNA is TGTGCCAGTAGTTCCCCACGACAAGGTCCTCCCGCGGCTTTCTTT.

The chain recombines TRBV7-8 with TRBJ2-7; 9 nucleotides agree with TRBD1. Germline-derived CDR1 and CDR2 are SGHVS and FQNEAQ. This CDR3 is built from 15 residues. J was trimmed by 6 bases and V by 0 bases; bases with no gene match: 6. The CDR3 region has the DNA TGTGCCAGCAGCTTAGCGCCCGGACAGGGGACCGAGCAGTACTTC. Translation: CASSLAPGQGTEQYF.

The chain combines TRBV7-5 with TRBJ1-3; TRBD1 is the table's D call and was not checked against the DNA. TRBV7-5 is flagged as a pseudogene. The CDR3 has 14 residues. The CDR3: CARSLYRSGNTIYF. The CDR3, as DNA: TGTGCCAGAAGCCTCTACAGATCTGGAAACACCATATATTTT.

This clone has just a few counts. The chain couples TRBV28 to TRBJ2-7, with a tentative D call TRBD2 (6 bases). Deletions cut 4 bases from V and 6 bases from J, with 22 bases between. Germline V lookup: CDR1 MDHEN, CDR2 SYDVKM. The CDR3 is 16 amino acids. The CDR3: CASSSRRGRTFSEQYF. The CDR3 DNA is TGTGCCAGCAGTTCAAGGAGGGGACGAACGTTTAGCGAGCAGTACTTC. The full variable domain, completed using reference TRBV28 and TRBJ2-7, is DVKVTQSSRYLVKRTGEKVFLECVQDMDHENMFWYRQDPGLGLRLIYFSYDVKMKEKGDIPEGYSVSREKKERFSLILESASTNQTSMYLCASSSRRGRTFSEQYFGPGTRLTVT.

The CDR3 coding sequence is TGTGCCAGCAGTTTGATGGCGGTTGGGTACTATGGCTACACCTTC. Its translation: CASSLMAVGYYGYTF. The V gene is TRBV27, the J gene TRBJ1-2, with unresolved D. V was shortened by 3 bases and J by 3 bases, with 14 bases between the two germline ends. Germline loops: CDR1 MNHEY, CDR2 SMNVEV (reference sequence). The CDR3 consists of 15 residues.

This rearrangement joins TRBV15 to TRBJ2-7; 8 bases line up with TRBD1. In germline, CDR1 is LNHNV, CDR2 YYDKDF (reference sequence). V was pared by 3 bases and J by 0 bases, with 10 bases of the junction left unmatched. The CDR3 spans 17 residues. DNA of the CDR3: TGTGCCACCAGCAGGGTCCAGGGGGCCCTTCTCTCCTACGAGCAGTACTTC. As protein: CATSRVQGALLSYEQYF.